The entry below gives a single TCR beta chain sequence along with its context. The antigen remains unidentified. The CDR3 loop spans 16 amino acids. With 5 bases clipped from V and 6 bases from J, the junction kept 13 bases outside the gene matches. CDR1 is MRHNA and CDR2 is SNTAGT in the germline V gene. These data come from a study of cytomegalovirus exposure and HLA in healthy donors. General study points: Analysis performed later found approximately 17,000 TCR beta sequences associated with HLA alleles at 0.05 false discovery rate.

Primers for the PCR totalled 60 Vbeta and 13 Jbeta. Only in-frame clones appear in the TCRdb table, and some are missing; sequencing was by immunoSEQ multiplex PCR. Seen here are tens of thousands of clones, more than 75% observed once, and the top ten hold approximately 5%. The donors were healthy bone marrow donors. This TCR derives from a young man in good health and CMV-seropositive. Material: PBMCs. The chain is built from TRBV6-4 and TRBJ1-5, with 7 positions matching TRBD1. For the CDR3, the DNA is TGTGCCAGCAGTCCACAGCCGGGACAGAGGGGTCAGCCCCAGCATTTT. Translating it yields CASSPQPGQRGQPQHF.